These 4 T cell receptor beta chains were sequenced from one sample in a study of T-cell reconstitution after alpha-beta-depleted transplantation in children. As it was prepared, the TCRbeta library received unique molecular identifiers. TCRdb itself ran the PCR reads through MiXCR, one entry per CDR3 protein. Here the sample spans hundreds of thousands of distinct CDR3 sequences, about an eighth being singletons. The specimen was PBMCs, collected before TCRalphabeta/CD19-depleted stem cell transplant. Receptors originate from a girl between 2 and 10 years old with congenital amegakaryocytic thrombocytopenia, due to receive a stem cell transplant.

This clonotype was observed a handful of times. The V and J genes are TRBV28 and TRBJ2-1; D ambiguous. CDR3 length equals 15 residues. The germline V and J ends were trimmed by 5 bases and 3 bases, with 14 bases remaining between them. Germline CDR1 is MDHEN and CDR2 is SYDVKM. CDR3 in amino acids: CASSPLLVNYNEQFF. The CDR3 nucleotides are TGTGCCAGCAGTCCCCTGCTTGTTAACTACAATGAGCAGTTCTTC.

This clonotype was seen a handful of times. V gene TRBV18 combines with J gene TRBJ1-2; D unresolved. Looked up from germline, CDR1 is KGHSH and CDR2 is LQKENI. This CDR3 has 14 amino acids. V dropped 2 bases and J dropped 3 bases, with 10 bases sitting between them. The DNA of the CDR3 is TGTGCCAGCTCACCATCCCCCACCGACTATGGCTACACCTTC. Translated, it gives CASSPSPTDYGYTF.

The table lists this clonotype with many counts. The chain is built from TRBV7-7 and TRBJ2-2, with TRBD1 as a possible D gene (5 bases). The germline V and J ends were trimmed by 2 bases and 6 bases, with 16 bases remaining between them. This CDR3 spans 16 amino acids. The germline V gene encodes CDR1 SSHAT and CDR2 FNYEAQ (reference sequence). Written as DNA, the CDR3 is TGTGCCAGCAGCTTATTGTTAGGGGCTGACCCCGGGGAGCTGTTTTTT. Amino acid sequence: CASSLLLGADPGELFF.

This clonotype was detected many times. The rearrangement joins TRBV28 to TRBJ2-3; D uncertain. The ends were cut back, 1 base at V and 4 bases at J, with 12 bases in the middle. The CDR3 is 15 amino acids. Germline loops: CDR1 MDHEN, CDR2 SYDVKM. The CDR3 here is CASSLLDSRSDTQYF. The CDR3 coding sequence is TGTGCCAGCAGTTTATTAGATTCGAGATCAGATACGCAGTATTTT.